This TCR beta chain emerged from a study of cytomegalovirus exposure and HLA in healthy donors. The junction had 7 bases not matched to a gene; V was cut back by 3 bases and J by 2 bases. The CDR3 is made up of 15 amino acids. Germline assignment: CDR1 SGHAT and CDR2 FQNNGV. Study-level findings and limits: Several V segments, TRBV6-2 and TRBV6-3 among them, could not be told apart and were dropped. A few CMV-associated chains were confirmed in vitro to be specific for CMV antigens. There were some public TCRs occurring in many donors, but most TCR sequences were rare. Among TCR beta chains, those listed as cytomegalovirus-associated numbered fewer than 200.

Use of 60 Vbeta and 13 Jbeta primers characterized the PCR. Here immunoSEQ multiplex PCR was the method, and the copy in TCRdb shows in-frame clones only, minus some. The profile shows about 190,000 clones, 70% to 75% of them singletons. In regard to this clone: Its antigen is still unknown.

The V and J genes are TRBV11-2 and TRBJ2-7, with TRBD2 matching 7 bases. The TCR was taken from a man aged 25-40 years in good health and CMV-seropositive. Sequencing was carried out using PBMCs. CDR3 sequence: CASSLDGGTTYEQYF. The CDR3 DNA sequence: TGTGCCAGCAGCTTGGACGGGGGGACTACCTACGAGCAGTACTTC.